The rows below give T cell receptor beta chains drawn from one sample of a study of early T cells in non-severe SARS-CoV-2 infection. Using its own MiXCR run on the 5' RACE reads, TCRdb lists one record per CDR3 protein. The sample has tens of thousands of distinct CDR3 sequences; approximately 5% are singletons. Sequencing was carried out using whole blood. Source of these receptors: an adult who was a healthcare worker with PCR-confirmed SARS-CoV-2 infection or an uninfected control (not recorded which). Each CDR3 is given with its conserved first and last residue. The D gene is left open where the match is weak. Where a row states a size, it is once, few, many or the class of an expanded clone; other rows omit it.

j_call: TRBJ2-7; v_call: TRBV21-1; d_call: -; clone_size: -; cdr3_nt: TGTGCCAGCAGCACCCGGGACAGGGGCCGCACATGCTACGAGCAGTACTTC; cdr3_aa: CASSTRDRGRTCYEQYF
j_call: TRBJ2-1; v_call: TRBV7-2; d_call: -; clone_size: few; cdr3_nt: TGTGCCAGCAGCTTAATTTGGAGCGGGCCAGTGGAGGAGCAGTTCTTC; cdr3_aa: CASSLIWSGPVEEQFF
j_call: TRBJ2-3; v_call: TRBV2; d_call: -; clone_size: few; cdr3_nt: TGTCCCGTGGGGGCAGATACGCAGTATTTT; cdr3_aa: CPVGADTQYF
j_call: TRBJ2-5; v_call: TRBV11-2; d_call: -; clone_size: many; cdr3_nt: TGTGCCAGCAGCCCCAAAGTCGAGACCCAGTACTTC; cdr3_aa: CASSPKVETQYF
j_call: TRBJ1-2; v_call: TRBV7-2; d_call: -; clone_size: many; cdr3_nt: TGTGCCAGCAGCCCCGCGGTCGGCAGGGTAGTTAGCGGCTACACCTTC; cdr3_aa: CASSPAVGRVVSGYTF
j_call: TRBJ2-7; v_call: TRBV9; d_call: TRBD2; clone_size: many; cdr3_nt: TGTGCCAGCAGCGTAGGAGTTAGCGGGAACTACGAGCAGTACTTC; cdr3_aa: CASSVGVSGNYEQYF
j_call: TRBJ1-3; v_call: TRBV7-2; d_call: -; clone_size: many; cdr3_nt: TGTGCCAGCAGCCCTTATGGAAACACCATATATTTT; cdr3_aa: CASSPYGNTIYF
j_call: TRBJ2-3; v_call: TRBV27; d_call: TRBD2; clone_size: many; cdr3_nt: TGTGCCAGCAGTCCTAGACTAGCGGGGGGGCCGCGCACAGATACGCAGTATTTT; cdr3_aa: CASSPRLAGGPRTDTQYF
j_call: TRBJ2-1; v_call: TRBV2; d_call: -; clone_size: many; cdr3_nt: TGTGCCAGCAGTGAAGCGCTTGGGACGGGTTCTGTCTTC; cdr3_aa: CASSEALGTGSVF
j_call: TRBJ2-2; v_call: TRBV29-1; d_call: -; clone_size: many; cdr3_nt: TGCAGCGCCGCCAGAGTGGAACATGTCGGGGAGCTGTTTTTT; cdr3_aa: CSAARVEHVGELFF
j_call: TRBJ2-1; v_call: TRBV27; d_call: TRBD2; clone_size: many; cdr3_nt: TGTGCCAGCAGACCAATACTAGCGGGGATCTACAATGAGCAGTTCTTC; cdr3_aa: CASRPILAGIYNEQFF
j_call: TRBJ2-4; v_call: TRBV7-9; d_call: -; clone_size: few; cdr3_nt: TGTGCCAGCAGCTTAGGATCGGGCTCCGGGAACATTCAGTACTTC; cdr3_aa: CASSLGSGSGNIQYF
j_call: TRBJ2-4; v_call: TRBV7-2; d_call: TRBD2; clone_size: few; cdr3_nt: TGTGCCAGCAGCTTAGCAGGGCGGGGGGACTCGACCAAAAACATTCAGTACTTC; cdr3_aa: CASSLAGRGDSTKNIQYF
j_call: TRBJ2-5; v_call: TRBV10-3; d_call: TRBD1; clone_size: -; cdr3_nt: TGTGCCATCAGGGACGGACAGGAAGAGACCCAGTACTTC; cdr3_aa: CAIRDGQEETQYF
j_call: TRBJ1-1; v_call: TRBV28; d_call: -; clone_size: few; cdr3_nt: TGTGCCAGCAGTGGGACACCGAACACTGAAGCTTTCTTT; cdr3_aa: CASSGTPNTEAFF
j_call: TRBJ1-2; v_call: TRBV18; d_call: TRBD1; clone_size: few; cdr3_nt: TGTGCCAGCTCCCGACCGGGACAGGCAAACTCTAACTATGGCTACACCTTC; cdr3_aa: CASSRPGQANSNYGYTF
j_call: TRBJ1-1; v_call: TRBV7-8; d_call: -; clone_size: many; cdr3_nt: TGTGCCAGCAGCTTCCTCGGGGGAGAGATGAACACTGAAGCTTTCTTT; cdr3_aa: CASSFLGGEMNTEAFF
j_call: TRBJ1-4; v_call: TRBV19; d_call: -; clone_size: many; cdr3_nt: TGTGCCAGGAAGGGATTTCCAACTAATGAAAAACTGTTTTTT; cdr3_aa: CARKGFPTNEKLFF
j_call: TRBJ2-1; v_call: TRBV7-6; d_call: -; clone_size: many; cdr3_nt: TGTGCCAGCAGCTCCCCTCCCCGGGGGTACAATGAGCAGTTCTTC; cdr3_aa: CASSSPPRGYNEQFF
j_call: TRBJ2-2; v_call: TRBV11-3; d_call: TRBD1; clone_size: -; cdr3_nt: TGTGCCAGCAGTAAACAGGGGGCGCAAAACACCGGGGAGCTGTTTTTT; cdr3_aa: CASSKQGAQNTGELFF
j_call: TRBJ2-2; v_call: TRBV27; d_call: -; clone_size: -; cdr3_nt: TGTGCCAGCAGTTGGTACACCGGGGAGCTGTTTTTT; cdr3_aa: CASSWYTGELFF
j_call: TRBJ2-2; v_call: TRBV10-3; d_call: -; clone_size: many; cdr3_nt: TGTGCCATCAGTGACGCGGTTCCCGGGGAGCTGTTTTTT; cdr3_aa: CAISDAVPGELFF
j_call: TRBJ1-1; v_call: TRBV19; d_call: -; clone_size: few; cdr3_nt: TGTGCCAGTAGTACCCTACTAAACACTGAAGCTTTCTTT; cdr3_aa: CASSTLLNTEAFF